One T cell receptor (beta chain) is described in this entry. What it recognizes is unknown. Germline V gene sequence: CDR1 SGHRS, CDR2 YFSETQ. CDR3 length: 15 residues. The V gene lost 3 bases and the J gene lost 4 bases, with 16 bases spanning the gap. Unstimulated regulatory T cells (CD4+CD25+CD127-), CD4+CD25- non-regulatory cells, CD4 and CD8 cells were FACS-sorted from thawed PBMCs. The table came from immunoSEQ multiplex PCR; TCRdb's copy has only in-frame clones and leaves some out. Of some 90,000 clones in the sample, roughly 92% were seen once. This entry comes from a study of Tregs in tolerant kidney transplant recipients. Notes on the study in general: The small number of patients limits these findings pending further validation.

V and J are TRBV5-1 and TRBJ1-2; D perhaps matches TRBD1 (5 bases). The sample was CD8+ T cells from blood. The receptor was isolated from a human donor in good health. The CDR3 here is CASSSSLGGLYGYTF. The DNA of the CDR3 is TGCGCCAGCAGCTCCTCCCTCGGGGGACTCTATGGCTACACCTTC. The full variable domain, rest sourced from reference TRBV5-1 and TRBJ1-2, is KAGVTQTPRYLIKTRGQQVTLSCSPISGHRSVSWYQQTPGQGLQFLFEYFSETQRNKGNFPGRFSGRQFSNSRSEMNVSTLELGDSALYLCASSSSLGGLYGYTFGSGTRLTVV.